Listed below are T cell receptor beta chains from one sample, sequenced in a study of a mutant IDH1 vaccine in newly diagnosed glioma. These TCRs are of unknown antigen specificity. Only in-frame clones appear in the TCRdb table, and some are missing; sequencing was by immunoSEQ multiplex PCR. The sample contains about 60,000 clones, around 84% of which appear only once. The material sequenced was PBMCs, taken from a glioma patient whose treatment included an IDH1 peptide vaccine. The origin of the receptors is a woman aged 45 to 65 with glioma. Each CDR3 is given with its conserved first and last residue. The D gene is left open where the match is weak. Size is omitted from some rows. Given values are once, few, many or a class for expanded clones.

TGCGCCAGCAGCCAAGCCGTGCCGGGGACAGGGCTCGATGAGCAGTTCTTC	CASSQAVPGTGLDEQFF	few	TRBJ2-1	TRBD1	17	TRBV4-1
TGTGCCATCAGTGCCCAGGGGACTGGGGCCAACGTCCTGACTTTC	CAISAQGTGANVLTF	once	TRBJ2-6	NA	15	TRBV10-3
TGTGCCAGCAGCCCAGGCCAGGGAGGCGGCTATGGCTACACCTTC	CASSPGQGGGYGYTF	NA	TRBJ1-2	NA	15	TRBV9
TGTGCCAGCAGTCTTAGCTCCTACGAGCAGTACTTC	CASSLSSYEQYF	NA	TRBJ2-7	NA	12	TRBV25-1
TGTGCCAGTAGTATCCTCGGAGGACTAGTTAACGAGCAGTACTTC	CASSILGGLVNEQYF	NA	TRBJ2-7	TRBD2	15	TRBV19
TGTGCCTGGAGTGTTTCAATCCTGGGTGAGCAGTTCTTC	CAWSVSILGEQFF	NA	TRBJ2-1	NA	13	TRBV30
TGTGCCAGCAGCCTACAGGGCTGGGGTTGGCATGGCTACACCTTC	CASSLQGWGWHGYTF	NA	TRBJ1-2	NA	15	TRBV7-9
TGTGCCAGCAGCGCCGGGACAGGTAACTCCTATAATTCACCCCTCCACTTT	CASSAGTGNSYNSPLHF	NA	TRBJ1-6	TRBD1	17	TRBV9
TGTGCCAGCAGCTTGGACAGTTTCCCTGGAAACACCATATATTTT	CASSLDSFPGNTIYF	NA	TRBJ1-3	NA	15	TRBV5-6
TGTGCCAGCTCTCCCCTTTTAGTCTCCGGGGGCGTTGACGAGCAGTACTTC	CASSPLLVSGGVDEQYF	NA	TRBJ2-7	NA	17	TRBV18
TGTGCCAGCCACACCGGACAGGGGGGATACGAGCAGTACTTC	CASHTGQGGYEQYF	NA	TRBJ2-7	TRBD1	14	TRBV28